The entry below gives a single T cell receptor beta chain sequence along with its context. The record originates from a study of blood T cell repertoires in COVID-19. Study details: Material from acute and convalescent COVID-19 was sourced from the United States, Italy and Spain. PBMCs, B-cell-depleted T cells, or T cells were the source of the cDNA or gDNA that made up the material.

Original analysis: Amplification from reference gene primers served as the basis for estimated nucleated cell counts. Method: immunoSEQ multiplex PCR; TCRdb's copy keeps in-frame clones and lacks some. V, J and clone size were drawn from that table, and D and trimming were deduced from the DNA. This table has some 170,000 clones, under 85% appearing once. The sample consisted of peripheral blood. The TCR comes from a man in his 70s with acute or convalescent COVID-19.

Here the CDR3 reads CASSLAVRETQYF. The DNA of the CDR3 is TGTGCCAGCAGCCTAGCGGTCCGGGAGACCCAGTACTTC. The rearrangement uses TRBV6-5 and TRBJ2-5; 7 nucleotides match TRBD2. V trimming: 6 bases; J trimming: 5 bases; junction bases outside the gene matches: 6. In germline, CDR1 is MNHEY, CDR2 SVGAGI. This CDR3 region has 13 residues.